This TCR beta chain was captured by sequencing in a study of tumor and adjacent non-tumor tissue in lung cancer. Three rounds of nested PCR, following a modified ARM-PCR protocol, produced the TCRbeta library. In TCRdb, the multiplex PCR reads were re-called with MiXCR into one record per CDR3 protein. The data contain 70,000 to 90,000 distinct CDR3 sequences, nearly 70% of them singletons. RNA was extracted from bulk tissue without any cell sorting. Distant lung tissue was collected more than 3 cm away from the tumor edge. V was clipped by 4 bases and J by 2 bases; unmatched bases: 10. The CDR3 extends over 16 amino acids. CDR1 and CDR2 from the germline V gene are ENHRY and SYGVKD. This clonotype was seen at least ten times.

The sequenced sample was distant non-tumor lung tissue. V gene TRBV10-3 combines with J gene TRBJ2-5; 7 bases are a match to TRBD2. The receptor's source is a woman in her forties or fifties with non-small cell lung cancer. The CDR3 nucleotides are TGTGCCATCAGTGCTTACAGGCTAGCGGATCAAGAGACCCAGTACTTC. Protein product: CAISAYRLADQETQYF.